This T cell receptor (beta chain) was recovered during a study of T cell responses to AZD1222 COVID-19 vaccine. Overall study: Doses given second, at about 4 or about 12 weeks, were pooled. General study points: AZD1222 recipients seropositive at baseline numbered only five or six. Spike-specific TCR breadth and depth grew following two AZD1222 doses. Repertoire collection took place solely once the T cell response had peaked.

A remark on this clone: Its antigen is unknown.

Germline assignment: CDR1 LGHDT and CDR2 YNNKEL (reference sequence). V lost 3 bases, J lost 3 bases, and 16 bases lay in between. The CDR3 contains 16 residues. This table comes from immunoSEQ multiplex PCR, and its TCRdb copy is limited to in-frame clones, with some not included. The sample records approximately 190,000 clones, under 95% being singletons. This sequence was found in an adult in good health. The V gene is TRBV3-1 (or the pseudogene TRBV3-2), the J gene TRBJ2-3, with D possibly being TRBD2 (7 bases). The sample consisted of peripheral blood, taken on day 0 of AZD1222 vaccination. The chain's CDR3 is CASSQIRGGGTDTQYF. CDR3 nucleotides: TGTGCCAGCAGCCAGATACGAGGGGGAGGGACAGATACGCAGTATTTT.